One and the same sample provided the 28 T cell receptor beta chains below, sequenced in a study of T cell changes during pregnancy in multiple sclerosis. The repertoire was sequenced with immunoSEQ multiplex PCR; TCRdb's copy has only in-frame clones and lacks some. The sample consists of 98,000 or so clones, around 93% of them appearing once. Sequenced material: peripheral blood, taken after pregnancy. Receptor source: a female donor with multiple sclerosis, enrolled in a pregnancy study.

V and J are TRBV4-3 and TRBJ2-3, with 7 nucleotides matching TRBD1. Looked up from germline, CDR1 is LGHNA and CDR2 is YSLEER. This CDR3 region has 14 residues. V was pared by 5 bases and J by 1 base, with 3 bases of the junction left unmatched. This CDR3 reads CASSEGQGTDTQYF. As DNA, the CDR3 is TGCGCCAGCAGCGAAGGACAGGGCACAGATACGCAGTATTTT.

The gene calls are TRBV12-5 and TRBJ1-1; 7 bases are shared with TRBD1. The CDR3 has 17 residues. V shed 2 bases and J 2 bases; nucleotides not matched to a gene: 11. Germline V gives CDR1 LGHNT, CDR2 FRNRAP. Here the CDR3 reads CASGLPPLGQLNTEAFF. DNA for the CDR3: TGTGCTAGTGGTTTGCCACCCCTGGGACAGTTAAACACTGAAGCTTTCTTT.

The rearrangement joins TRBV4-1 to TRBJ2-7; 12 nucleotides line up with TRBD1. The CDR3 has 19 residues. Germline lookup yields CDR1 MGHRA and CDR2 YSYEKL. J lost 2 bases, V lost 0 bases, and 11 bases had no gene match. This CDR3 reads CASSQEGGTGGPITYEQYF. The CDR3 bases are TGCGCCAGCAGCCAAGAAGGGGGGACAGGGGGCCCGATTACCTACGAGCAGTACTTC.

The rearrangement joins TRBV7-9 to TRBJ2-7, with 9 bases fitting TRBD2. The V gene end was trimmed by 1 base and the J gene end by 2 bases; junction bases not matched to a gene: 12. The CDR3 runs 18 residues. Germline V CDR1 and CDR2: SEHNR, FQNEAQ (reference sequence). The CDR3 DNA follows: TGTGCCAGCAGCTTAGATCTGTTTGTCGGACTAGCGACCTACGAGCAGTACTTC. It encodes CASSLDLFVGLATYEQYF.

The chain employs TRBV19 and TRBJ1-1; 7 bases fit TRBD1. The V segment lost 4 bases and the J segment 6 bases; nucleotides outside the gene matches: 8. Germline CDR1 is LNHDA and CDR2 is SQIVND (reference sequence). The length of the CDR3 is 14 residues. CDR3 loop: CASSSGQVTAEAFF. In DNA, the CDR3 is TGTGCCAGTAGTAGTGGACAGGTAACCGCTGAAGCTTTCTTT. Looking up the rest from reference TRBV19 and TRBJ1-1 gives the full variable domain: DGGITQSPKYLFRKEGQNVTLSCEQNLNHDAMYWYRQDPGQGLRLIYYSQIVNDFQKGDIAEGYSVSREKKESFPLTVTSAQKNPTAFYLCASSSGQVTAEAFFGQGTRLTVV.

V is TRBV30 and J is TRBJ1-1, with D maybe TRBD1 (5 bases). There are 13 residues in the CDR3. The V gene's germline CDR1 is GTSNPN and CDR2 SVGIG (reference sequence). V lost 0 bases, J lost 13 bases, and 18 bases lay in between. The CDR3: CAWSVLMGGFDFF. Written as DNA, the CDR3 is TGTGCCTGGAGTGTATTAATGGGGGGTTTTGATTTCTTT.

The genes are TRBV30 and TRBJ2-5; D may be TRBD2 (6 bases). This CDR3 has 13 amino acids. Trimming shortened V by 4 bases and J by 4 bases, and 13 bases separated the two germline ends. The germline gives CDR1 GTSNPN, CDR2 SVGIG (reference sequence). CDR3 bases: TGTGCCTGGACTAGCGCCGTCCCAGAGACCCAGTACTTC. It yields the protein CAWTSAVPETQYF.

The CDR3 DNA follows: TGTGCCAGCAGCACAATGCGGGGAGGGGGGCCCTACGAGCAGTACTTC. Translated: CASSTMRGGGPYEQYF. This chain joins TRBV28 and TRBJ2-7, with D perhaps matching TRBD2 (7 bases). Germline loops: CDR1 MDHEN, CDR2 SYDVKM. The length of the CDR3 is 16 residues. Trimming cost V 6 bases and J 2 bases, with 20 bases left between them.

This clone was recorded once. V gene TRBV5-1 combines with J gene TRBJ1-1; D uncertain. The V end was cut by 4 bases, the J end by 1 base, with 14 bases between. The CDR3 is 15 residues long. CDR1 is SGHRS, CDR2 YFSETQ, per germline. The CDR3 bases are TGCGCCAGCAGCCCCAATCCAACACAGAACACTGAAGCTTTCTTT. Translated: CASSPNPTQNTEAFF.

The gene calls are TRBV7-9 and TRBJ1-2; D ambiguous. Germline V gives CDR1 SEHNR, CDR2 FQNEAQ (reference sequence). This CDR3 has 12 amino acids. The ends were cut back, 3 bases at V and 6 bases at J, with 8 bases in the middle. CDR3 residues: CASSLSGDGYTF. The CDR3 DNA follows: TGTGCCAGCAGCTTGTCCGGAGATGGCTACACCTTC.

V is TRBV19 and J is TRBJ1-2; D not resolved. CDR3 size: 12 residues. Germline CDR1 reads LNHDA; CDR2 reads SQIVND (reference sequence). The V end was cut by 3 bases, the J end by 7 bases, with 9 bases between. CDR3 sequence (DNA): TGTGCCAGTAGTATTCTGGGCCGTGGCTACACCTTC. It yields the protein CASSILGRGYTF.

V is TRBV5-1 and J is TRBJ2-1, with TRBD2 matching 10 bases. The trim removed 0 bases at V and 6 bases at J, leaving 9 bases unmatched. The CDR3 loop spans 17 amino acids. Germline CDR1 SGHRS, CDR2 YFSETQ. The CDR3 bases are TGCGCCAGCAGCTTGGGGTCCGGACTAGCGGCCTCCAATGAGCAGTTCTTC. Protein sequence: CASSLGSGLAASNEQFF. Variable domain in full (rest from reference TRBV5-1 and TRBJ2-1): KAGVTQTPRYLIKTRGQQVTLSCSPISGHRSVSWYQQTPGQGLQFLFEYFSETQRNKGNFPGRFSGRQFSNSRSEMNVSTLELGDSALYLCASSLGSGLAASNEQFFGPGTRLTVL.

This chain uses TRBV18 with TRBJ1-1; 8 bases align to TRBD1. CDR1 KGHSH and CDR2 LQKENI come from the germline V gene. V shed 6 bases and J 6 bases; nucleotides not matched to a gene: 6. The CDR3 totals 13 residues. In DNA, the CDR3 is TGTGCCAGCTCGGTTAAACAGGGGGCTGAAGCTTTCTTT. This encodes CASSVKQGAEAFF.

The rearrangement links TRBV10-1 to TRBJ1-4, with 9 positions matching TRBD1. From germline, CDR1 is WNHNN and CDR2 SYGVQD (reference sequence). Germline trimming cut 2 bases from V and 3 bases from J; bases unmatched to any gene: 7. The CDR3 spans 17 residues. The CDR3 region has the DNA TGCGCCAGCAGTGAGACGAAACAGGGGGCGGCTAATGAAAAACTGTTTTTT. Translating it yields CASSETKQGAANEKLFF.

V gene TRBV5-1 combines with J gene TRBJ2-3; no clear D. V was cut by 0 bases and J by 0 bases, with 8 bases left in between. CDR3 length: 15 residues. Germline V CDR1 and CDR2: SGHRS, YFSETQ. The CDR3 loop is CASSLGPTSTDTQYF. The CDR3 nucleotides read TGCGCCAGCAGCTTGGGGCCGACTAGCACAGATACGCAGTATTTT. The variable domain in full, with the rest retrieved from reference TRBV5-1 and TRBJ2-3, is KAGVTQTPRYLIKTRGQQVTLSCSPISGHRSVSWYQQTPGQGLQFLFEYFSETQRNKGNFPGRFSGRQFSNSRSEMNVSTLELGDSALYLCASSLGPTSTDTQYFGPGTRLTVL.

The genes are TRBV5-1 and TRBJ2-5; D unresolved. V lost 1 base, J lost 2 bases, and 15 bases lay in between. Germline V CDR1 and CDR2: SGHRS, YFSETQ. The CDR3 loop spans 16 amino acids. Here the CDR3 DNA reads TGCGCCAGCAGCTTGTCGAGTGGCCTAGGACAAGAGACCCAGTACTTC. Translated: CASSLSSGLGQETQYF.

The rearrangement links TRBV1 to TRBJ2-1; the listed D gene, TRBD2, was not tested against the DNA. TRBV1 is a recognized pseudogene. The CDR3 consists of 20 residues. This CDR3 is CTSSQTGTSGPRGHYNEQFF. In nucleotides, the CDR3 is TGCACCAGCAGCCAAACCGGGACTAGCGGTCCACGTGGGCACTACAATGAGCAGTTCTTC.

The chain combines TRBV5-4 with TRBJ1-2; weak D call: TRBD1 (6 bases). Germline CDR1 SGHNT, CDR2 YYREEE (reference sequence). With 4 bases removed from V and 4 bases from J, the gap between germline ends came to 14 bases. The CDR3 runs 14 residues. CDR3 region: CASSVGGMGYGYTF. For the CDR3, the DNA is TGTGCCAGCAGCGTAGGGGGTATGGGCTATGGCTACACCTTC. Variable domain in full (rest from reference TRBV5-4 and TRBJ1-2): ETGVTQSPTHLIKTRGQQVTLRCSSQSGHNTVSWYQQALGQGPQFIFQYYREEENGRGNFPPRFSGLQFPNYSSELNVNALELDDSALYLCASSVGGMGYGYTFGSGTRLTVV.

This clone was detected once. This chain connects TRBV7-9 to TRBJ2-5, with 10 positions matching TRBD1. The germline CDR1 and CDR2 sequences are SEHNR and FQNEAQ (reference sequence). Losses at the gene ends were 4 bases for V and 5 bases for J; bases not matched to a gene: 19. This CDR3 spans 19 amino acids. The CDR3 reads CASSSTSDRDRGWDETQYF. DNA of the CDR3: TGTGCCAGCAGCTCAACTTCCGACCGGGACAGGGGATGGGACGAGACCCAGTACTTC.

V gene TRBV2 combines with J gene TRBJ1-4; D remains unclear. CDR1 is SNHLY, CDR2 FYNNEI, per germline. This CDR3 is 14 amino acids long. V lost 4 bases and J 7 bases, leaving 13 bases between the germline ends. The CDR3 region is CASSVNAAGEKLFF. In DNA form, the CDR3 reads TGTGCCAGCAGTGTGAACGCGGCGGGTGAAAAACTGTTTTTT.

This chain uses TRBV11-2 with TRBJ2-3, with 7 bases aligning to TRBD1. V shed 4 bases, J shed 1 base, and the junction held 5 bases outside the gene matches. This CDR3 is built from 15 residues. Germline V gene lookup returns CDR1 SGHAT and CDR2 FQNNGV. CDR3 sequence: CASSSDRSGTDTQYF. The DNA of the CDR3 is TGTGCCAGCAGCTCGGACAGGTCCGGCACAGATACGCAGTATTTT. Complete variable domain (other parts from reference TRBV11-2 and TRBJ2-3): EAGVAQSPRYKIIEKRQSVAFWCNPISGHATLYWYQQILGQGPKLLIQFQNNGVVDDSQLPKDRFSAERLKGVDSTLKIQPAKLEDSAVYLCASSSDRSGTDTQYFGPGTRLTVL.

The V gene is TRBV27, the J gene TRBJ2-7; 7 bases are a match to TRBD1. CDR1 MNHEY and CDR2 SMNVEV come from the germline V gene (reference sequence). This CDR3 has 15 residues. Trimming cost V 3 bases and J 4 bases; bases outside gene matches: 9. The CDR3 is CASSLGDSFFYEQYF. CDR3 in DNA: TGTGCCAGCAGTTTGGGGGACAGTTTTTTTTACGAGCAGTACTTC.

In this sample, this clone turned up once. The rearrangement joins TRBV19 to TRBJ2-1; 11 bases map to TRBD2. Trimming cost V 9 bases and J 7 bases; bases outside gene matches: 11. Germline CDR1 LNHDA, CDR2 SQIVND (reference sequence). The CDR3 covers 15 residues. The CDR3 DNA is TGTGCCAGCCGACCCGGACTAGCGGGTGTTAATGAGCAGTTCTTC. Amino acids: CASRPGLAGVNEQFF.

The chain carries TRBV5-8 and TRBJ1-2, with 7 nucleotides matching TRBD1. The V gene's germline CDR1 is SGHTS and CDR2 YDEGEE. V was clipped by 0 bases and J by 4 bases; unmatched bases: 12. This CDR3 comprises 17 residues. As DNA, the CDR3 is TGTGCCAGCAGCTTGGCCAATATGGCGGACAGGATCTATGGCTACACCTTC. It specifies CASSLANMADRIYGYTF.

V and J are TRBV6-5 and TRBJ1-1; D not certain. The CDR3 has 14 amino acids. Germline CDR1 is MNHEY and CDR2 is SVGAGI. The V and J ends lost 7 bases and 1 base respectively, with 13 bases between them. The CDR3 sequence is CASTLRGGNTEAFF. The CDR3 region has the DNA TGTGCCAGCACCCTACGGGGTGGGAACACTGAAGCTTTCTTT.

The chain carries TRBV10-1 and TRBJ2-3; D uncertain. Looked up from germline, CDR1 is WNHNN and CDR2 is SYGVQD (reference sequence). There are 12 residues in the CDR3. V lost 10 bases and J 8 bases, leaving 16 bases between the germline ends. CDR3 DNA sequence: TGCGCCACCTCACCAGGTCTGGCTACGCAGTATTTT. The encoded protein is CATSPGLATQYF.

This clone came up once. The chain employs TRBV5-1 and TRBJ2-7; 7 bases agree with TRBD1. This CDR3 is 17 amino acids long. Trimming took 1 base from V and 2 from J; bases not matched to a gene: 12. CDR1 is SGHRS, CDR2 YFSETQ, per germline. The CDR3 loop reads CASSLIGSGTVTYEQYF. The CDR3 DNA reads as TGCGCCAGCAGCTTGATAGGTTCTGGGACAGTAACCTACGAGCAGTACTTC.

V gene TRBV28 combines with J gene TRBJ1-6; 10 bases are a match to TRBD1. Germline V lookup: CDR1 MDHEN, CDR2 SYDVKM. Losses at the gene ends were 6 bases for V and 8 bases for J; bases not matched to a gene: 4. This CDR3 region has 14 residues. The CDR3 nucleotides read TGTGCCAGCAGAAAGGGACAGGGGTATTCACCCCTCCACTTT. Translated, it gives CASRKGQGYSPLHF.